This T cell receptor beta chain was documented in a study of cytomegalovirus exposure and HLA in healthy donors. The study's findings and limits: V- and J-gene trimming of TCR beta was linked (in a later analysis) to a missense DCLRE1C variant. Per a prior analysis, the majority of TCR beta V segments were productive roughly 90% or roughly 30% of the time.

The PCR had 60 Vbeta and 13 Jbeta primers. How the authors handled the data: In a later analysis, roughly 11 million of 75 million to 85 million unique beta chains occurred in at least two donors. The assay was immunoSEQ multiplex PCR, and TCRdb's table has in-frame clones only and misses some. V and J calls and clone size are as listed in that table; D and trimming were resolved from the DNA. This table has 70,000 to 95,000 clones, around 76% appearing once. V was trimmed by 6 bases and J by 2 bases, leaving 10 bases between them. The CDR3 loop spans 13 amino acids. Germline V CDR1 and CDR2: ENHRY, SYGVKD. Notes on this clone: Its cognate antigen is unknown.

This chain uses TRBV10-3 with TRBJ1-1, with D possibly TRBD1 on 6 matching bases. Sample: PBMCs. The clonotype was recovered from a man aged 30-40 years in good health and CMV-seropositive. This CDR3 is CAIRLTGNTEAFF. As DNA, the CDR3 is TGTGCCATCAGATTGACAGGAAACACTGAAGCTTTCTTT.